Each of the 20 T cell receptor beta chains below was sequenced from the same sample in a study of control samples from healthy donors and cancer patients. Here immunoSEQ multiplex PCR was the method, and the copy in TCRdb shows in-frame clones only, minus some. The sample carries approximately 83,000 clones, 85% to 95% recorded once. Sequencing was carried out using blood. These receptors originate from a woman aged 25 to 45 in good health.

In its sample, this clone was seen once. This rearrangement joins TRBV19 to TRBJ1-2; 8 nucleotides agree with TRBD1. Germline-derived CDR1 and CDR2 are LNHDA and SQIVND (reference sequence). This CDR3 contains 13 residues. Trimming cost V 5 bases and J 4 bases; bases outside gene matches: 3. The DNA of the CDR3 is TGTGCCAGTAGTCCGGACAGGGCCTATGGCTACACCTTC. Amino acid sequence: CASSPDRAYGYTF.

The chain links TRBV12-5 to TRBJ2-2, with D possibly matching TRBD2 (6 bases). The CDR3 is made up of 16 amino acids. The germline CDR1 and CDR2 sequences are LGHNT and FRNRAP. V lost 4 bases and J 5 bases, leaving 17 bases between the germline ends. The CDR3 protein is CASGSRIGGPTGELFF. The CDR3 DNA is TGTGCTAGTGGTTCCCGGATCGGGGGTCCGACCGGGGAGCTGTTTTTT.

The rearrangement uses TRBV29-1 and TRBJ1-2; TRBD1 matches at 7 bases. Germline-derived CDR1 and CDR2 are SQVTM and ANQGSEA. V lost 4 bases and J lost 8; bases outside the gene matches: 10. This CDR3 region has 13 residues. The CDR3 sequence is CSVALDRAGGYTF. The CDR3 coding sequence is TGCAGCGTTGCCCTAGACAGGGCAGGAGGCTACACCTTC.

This clone was counted a single time. This chain links TRBV19 with TRBJ2-2; 11 bases are shared with TRBD1. This CDR3 has 16 amino acids. The junction had 7 bases not matched to a gene; V was cut back by 9 bases and J by 1 base. The germline gives CDR1 LNHDA, CDR2 SQIVND (reference sequence). CDR3: CASHGTGGLNTGELFF. The CDR3 DNA reads TGTGCCAGCCACGGGACAGGGGGTTTGAACACCGGGGAGCTGTTTTTT.

The chain recombines TRBV10-3 with TRBJ2-1; D possibly corresponds to TRBD1 (7 bases). The length of the CDR3 is 14 residues. Per the germline V gene, CDR1 is ENHRY and CDR2 is SYGVKD. V lost 0 bases to trimming and J lost 8 bases, with 11 bases between them. CDR3 amino acids: CAISESTGEDEQFF. Here the CDR3 DNA reads TGTGCCATCAGTGAGTCTACAGGGGAGGATGAGCAGTTCTTC.

This chain links TRBV24-1 with TRBJ2-1; 10 nucleotides match TRBD2. With V trimmed by 3 bases and J by 3 bases, 4 bases remained unmatched. CDR1 and CDR2 (germline): KGHDR, SFDVKD. CDR3 length: 16 residues. The CDR3 here is CATSDSSGGNYNEQFF. The CDR3 DNA follows: TGTGCCACCAGTGATAGTAGCGGGGGGAACTACAATGAGCAGTTCTTC.

The rearrangement uses TRBV28 and TRBJ2-1, with 8 positions matching TRBD2. The CDR3 covers 16 residues. Germline-derived CDR1 and CDR2 are MDHEN and SYDVKM. The V gene end was trimmed by 6 bases and the J gene end by 2 bases; junction bases not matched to a gene: 9. This CDR3 reads CASSPWSGSAYNEQFF. CDR3 in DNA: TGTGCCAGCAGCCCCTGGAGCGGGAGTGCCTACAATGAGCAGTTCTTC. The complete variable domain, with remaining parts taken from reference TRBV28 and TRBJ2-1, reads DVKVTQSSRYLVKRTGEKVFLECVQDMDHENMFWYRQDPGLGLRLIYFSYDVKMKEKGDIPEGYSVSREKKERFSLILESASTNQTSMYLCASSPWSGSAYNEQFFGPGTRLTVL.

The CDR3 here is CASSRLTGGGNTEAFF. DNA for the CDR3: TGCGCCAGCAGCAGACTTACAGGGGGTGGGAACACTGAAGCTTTCTTT. The chain employs TRBV4-1 and TRBJ1-1, with TRBD1 matching over 8 bases. V was clipped by 5 bases and J by 1 base; unmatched bases: 9. Germline-derived CDR1 and CDR2 are MGHRA and YSYEKL. The CDR3 extends over 16 amino acids.

The genes are TRBV7-3 and TRBJ2-2, with D maybe TRBD2 (6 bases). CDR1 is SGHTA, CDR2 FQGTGA, per germline. The CDR3 is 16 residues long. Between the trimmed V and J ends, which lost 5 bases and 5 bases, there was a span of 18 bases. CDR3 nucleotides: TGTGCCAGCAGCCCCACAGCGGGTCCACGGACCGGGGAGCTGTTTTTT. The encoded protein is CASSPTAGPRTGELFF.

This clone appeared once. The chain recombines TRBV7-3 with TRBJ2-3; D may be TRBD2 (6 bases). The V and J ends lost 3 bases and 6 bases respectively, with 10 bases between them. The CDR3 is made up of 13 amino acids. Germline CDR1 is SGHTA and CDR2 is FQGTGA. CDR3 DNA: TGTGCCAGCAGCTTTACTAGCCAGGATACGCAGTATTTT. It codes for CASSFTSQDTQYF.

The chain employs TRBV19 and TRBJ2-2, with 10 bases aligning to TRBD2. Germline lookup yields CDR1 LNHDA and CDR2 SQIVND (reference sequence). CDR3 length: 17 residues. Trimming took 4 bases from V and 5 from J; bases not matched to a gene: 10. The DNA of the CDR3 is TGTGCCAGTAGTACCGGAAGCGGGAGGGCCTGGACCGGGGAGCTGTTTTTT. It is translated as CASSTGSGRAWTGELFF.

The rearrangement links TRBV12-5 to TRBJ2-1; 13 bases fit TRBD2. Per germline, CDR1 LGHNT and CDR2 FRNRAP. The CDR3 runs to 14 residues. Losses at the gene ends were 6 bases for V and 10 bases for J; bases not matched to a gene: 6. CDR3 DNA: TGTGCTAGTGGCCAGACGGGACTAGCGGGAGAGCAGTTCTTC. Its translation is CASGQTGLAGEQFF.

This rearrangement joins TRBV9 to TRBJ1-2; D is possibly TRBD1 (6 bases). The germline CDR1 and CDR2 sequences are SGDLS and YYNGEE. V lost 0 bases and J lost 7, with 22 bases in between. This CDR3 comprises 17 residues. The CDR3, as DNA: TGTGCCAGCAGCGTAGCTGCGGGGGGGGCAACCCTATCTGGCTACACCTTC. It specifies CASSVAAGGATLSGYTF.

The V and J genes are TRBV6-5 and TRBJ1-2; TRBD1 might be the D (5 bases). V lost 5 bases and J lost 6, with 19 bases in between. CDR1 MNHEY and CDR2 SVGAGI come from the germline V gene. CDR3 length: 15 amino acids. CDR3 sequence reads: CASSHKPGLFNGYTF. The CDR3 DNA reads as TGTGCCAGCAGTCACAAACCGGGACTTTTTAATGGCTACACCTTC.

The V call is TRBV12-2, the J call TRBJ1-2; the D call TRBD1 from the table was never checked on the DNA. TRBV12-2 is recorded as a pseudogene. This CDR3 region has 14 residues. CDR3 protein: CASRSGTGLKGYTF. In DNA form, the CDR3 reads TGTGCAAGTCGCTCTGGGACAGGGTTAAAGGGCTACACCTTC.

The J gene is TRBJ2-7, the V gene TRBV20-1; TRBD2 is a possible D gene (5 bases). This CDR3 has 11 amino acids. Trimming shortened V by 6 bases and J by 5 bases, and 11 bases separated the two germline ends. CDR1 is DFQATT, CDR2 SNEGSKA, per germline (reference sequence). CDR3 DNA: TGCAGTGCGTTGGACGGGGACGAGCAGTACTTC. This translates into CSALDGDEQYF.

This clone appeared a single time. The chain couples TRBV30 to TRBJ1-1, with D maybe TRBD1 (6 bases). Germline loops: CDR1 GTSNPN, CDR2 SVGIG (reference sequence). Trimming pared 5 bases from V and 7 bases from J, leaving 11 bases between. The CDR3 has 11 amino acids. The CDR3 here is CAWDPTGEAFF. CDR3 bases: TGTGCCTGGGATCCGACAGGTGAAGCTTTCTTT.

This chain uses TRBV5-4 with TRBJ2-6, with 9 bases lining up with TRBD2. Losses at the gene ends were 4 bases for V and 0 bases for J; bases not matched to a gene: 2. The CDR3 contains 16 residues. Germline V lookup: CDR1 SGHNT, CDR2 YYREEE (reference sequence). The CDR3 sequence: CASSSGGSSGANVLTF. CDR3 DNA sequence: TGTGCCAGCAGCAGCGGGGGGAGCTCTGGGGCCAACGTCCTGACTTTC. Full variable domain (outside the CDR3, taken from reference TRBV5-4 and TRBJ2-6): ETGVTQSPTHLIKTRGQQVTLRCSSQSGHNTVSWYQQALGQGPQFIFQYYREEENGRGNFPPRFSGLQFPNYSSELNVNALELDDSALYLCASSSGGSSGANVLTFGAGSRLTVL.

The rearrangement joins TRBV6-5 to TRBJ1-1; 9 bases map to TRBD1. From germline, CDR1 is MNHEY and CDR2 SVGAGI. V was pared by 5 bases and J by 5 bases, with 9 bases of the junction left unmatched. CDR3 size: 15 residues. The CDR3, as DNA: TGTGCCAGCAGTCACAGGGGGCGGATAAGGACTGAAGCTTTCTTT. Translating it yields CASSHRGRIRTEAFF.

The V and J genes are TRBV24-1 and TRBJ1-4, with 8 bases fitting TRBD1. The CDR3 length is 15 residues. Germline CDR1 is KGHDR and CDR2 is SFDVKD. Losses at the gene ends were 3 bases for V and 5 bases for J; bases not matched to a gene: 4. CDR3 coding DNA: TGTGCCACCAGTGATGCCGGGACAGGCAATGAAAAACTGTTTTTT. It codes for CATSDAGTGNEKLFF.